This T cell receptor beta chain was sequenced for a study of T cells in localized non-small cell lung cancer. This clone was counted between two and nine times. Its cognate antigen is unknown. The CDR3 has 11 residues. Germline lookup yields CDR1 SGHTA and CDR2 FQGTGA. Sequencing was performed with immunoSEQ multiplex PCR; in TCRdb, only in-frame clones are kept and a portion is missing. The sample shows tens of thousands of clones, around 81% of them seen only once. Points from the study as a whole: Longer overall survival was associated with a higher density of T cells in the blood. There were a median roughly 54 of the top 100 tumor clones appearing in adjacent lung. Sequencing involved a lone tumor region, leaving heterogeneity possible. Uninvolved adjacent lung showed higher T cell clonality than tumor.

Sequenced here: peripheral blood, sampled before any cancer treatment. The rearrangement uses TRBV7-3 and TRBJ2-7; no definite D call. The sequence was collected from a female donor older than 55 with stage I lung adenocarcinoma. The chain's CDR3 is CAAEPLYEQYF. CDR3 coding DNA: TGTGCGGCGGAACCTCTCTACGAGCAGTACTTC.